Listed below are T cell receptor beta chains from one sample, sequenced in a study of blood T cell repertoires in COVID-19. Generated by immunoSEQ multiplex PCR, the TCRdb table keeps only in-frame clones and is missing some. The sample includes about 250,000 clones, 70% to 90% of them seen just once. The specimen sequenced was PBMCs or T cells enriched from blood (not recorded which). These receptors came from a woman in her fifties or sixties who had been exposed to COVID-19. Each CDR3 is given with its conserved first and last residue. D genes are given only for firm matches. The size entry is marked missing in some rows and otherwise reads once, few, many or a size class.

TRBD1	TRBV6-5	TRBJ1-1	-	CASSPRQGVTEAFF	TGTGCCAGCAGCCCAAGACAGGGGGTCACTGAAGCTTTCTTT
-	TRBV2	TRBJ2-1	few	CASTLRSGWSSYNEQFF	TGTGCCAGCACCCTCCGAAGCGGTTGGAGCTCCTACAATGAGCAGTTCTTC
-	TRBV13	TRBJ1-1	-	CASSIRGEAFF	TGTGCCAGCAGCATCCGAGGTGAAGCTTTCTTT
-	TRBV5-4	TRBJ1-1	-	CASSVPGPMNTEAFF	TGTGCCAGCAGCGTCCCAGGGCCTATGAACACTGAAGCTTTCTTT
TRBD2	TRBV19	TRBJ2-5	-	CASSMVLAGLRQETQYF	TGTGCCAGTAGTATGGTACTAGCGGGGCTAAGACAAGAGACCCAGTACTTC
TRBD2	TRBV28	TRBJ2-1	-	CASSRGGAGNEQFF	TGTGCCAGCAGTCGCGGGGGGGCCGGAAATGAGCAGTTCTTC
TRBD1	TRBV28	TRBJ2-6	-	CASEGQIFSGANVLTF	TGTGCCAGCGAGGGACAGATTTTCTCTGGGGCCAACGTCCTGACTTTC
-	TRBV2	TRBJ1-4	once	CASSGSRGRAQGEKLFF	TGTGCCAGCAGTGGGAGTCGGGGGAGGGCCCAGGGTGAAAAACTGTTTTTT
-	TRBV12-5	TRBJ2-5	-	CASGLGLGLETQYF	TGTGCTAGTGGTTTGGGGTTGGGGCTGGAGACCCAGTACTTC
TRBD2	TRBV6-5	TRBJ2-3	-	CASRLTSGGGITQYF	TGTGCCAGCAGATTGACTAGCGGGGGGGGGATTACGCAGTATTTT
-	TRBV18	TRBJ2-2	once	CASSPPVTGSMGTGELFF	TGTGCCAGCTCACCACCGGTAACAGGCAGTATGGGTACCGGGGAGCTGTTTTTT
TRBD1	TRBV7-9	TRBJ1-3	many	CASSLDRTPTGAGNTIYF	TGTGCCAGCAGCTTAGACCGGACCCCCACAGGGGCAGGAAACACCATATATTTT
TRBD1	TRBV6-6	TRBJ2-7	-	CASSYSDGTAIGQYF	TGTGCCAGCAGTTACTCGGACGGGACAGCGATCGGGCAGTACTTC
TRBD1	TRBV28	TRBJ1-3	-	CASSLVRGNTIYF	TGTGCCAGCAGTTTAGTCAGGGGGAACACCATATATTTT
TRBD1	TRBV29-1	TRBJ2-7	-	CSAIFNRGNEQYF	TGCAGCGCAATATTTAACAGGGGCAACGAGCAGTACTTC
TRBD1	TRBV5-4	TRBJ1-2	-	CASSSQGVGAYGYTF	TGTGCCAGCAGCTCCCAGGGGGTGGGGGCATATGGCTACACCTTC
TRBD1	TRBV15	TRBJ1-2	once	CATSNRQGEGYTF	TGTGCCACCAGCAACCGACAGGGTGAAGGCTACACCTTC
TRBD2	TRBV28	TRBJ2-1	once	CASRIGLANNEQFF	TGTGCCAGCAGGATAGGACTAGCTAATAATGAGCAGTTCTTC
-	TRBV13	TRBJ1-1	-	CASSLEGNTEAFF	TGTGCCAGCAGCTTGGAGGGGAACACTGAAGCTTTCTTT
-	TRBV3-1/TRBV3-2	TRBJ2-1	-	CASSQPRGALHNEQFF	TGTGCCAGCAGCCAACCCCGGGGGGCCCTTCACAATGAGCAGTTCTTC
TRBD1	TRBV5-6	TRBJ1-4	-	CASSLYRGNEKLFF	TGTGCCAGCAGCTTGTACAGGGGGAATGAAAAACTGTTTTTT
-	TRBV5-6	TRBJ2-3	-	CASSPPGGDTQYF	TGTGCCAGCAGCCCCCCCGGGGGAGATACGCAGTATTTT
TRBD1	TRBV6-2/TRBV6-3	TRBJ1-2	-	CASSYGGTGTGGEGYTF	TGTGCCAGCAGTTACGGTGGAACCGGGACAGGGGGCGAAGGCTACACCTTC
-	TRBV28	TRBJ2-2	-	CASTPRSGVRANTGELFF	TGTGCCAGCACCCCACGGTCAGGGGTTAGGGCGAACACCGGGGAGCTGTTTTTT
-	TRBV19	TRBJ1-6	-	CASSRRVDNSPLHF	TGTGCCAGTAGTAGGAGGGTAGATAATTCACCCCTCCACTTT
-	TRBV30	TRBJ2-3	-	CAWSVRMRASTDTQYF	TGTGCCTGGAGTGTACGAATGCGGGCCAGCACAGATACGCAGTATTTT
-	TRBV11-2	TRBJ2-3	-	CASSLANRKTDTQYF	TGTGCCAGCAGCTTAGCCAACAGGAAAACAGATACGCAGTATTTT
-	TRBV7-8	TRBJ1-1	-	CASSLGSGTPEAFF	TGTGCCAGCAGCTTAGGATCCGGGACACCAGAAGCTTTCTTT
TRBD1	TRBV5-1	TRBJ1-1	-	CASSLRQGGNTEAFF	TGCGCCAGCAGCTTAAGACAGGGTGGGAACACTGAAGCTTTCTTT
-	TRBV5-1	TRBJ2-3	-	CASSLESGEGSTQYF	TGCGCCAGCAGCTTGGAATCGGGGGAAGGAAGTACGCAGTATTTT
-	TRBV30	TRBJ1-2	-	CAWTDIAYGYTF	TGTGCCTGGACGGACATCGCCTATGGCTACACCTTC
-	TRBV10-2	TRBJ1-1	-	CASSERVEAFF	TGCGCCAGCAGTGAAAGAGTGGAAGCTTTCTTT
-	TRBV5-8	TRBJ2-3	-	CASSTSRRQPSTDTQYF	TGTGCCAGCAGCACTTCCCGTCGACAGCCTAGCACAGATACGCAGTATTTT
-	TRBV9	TRBJ1-2	-	CASSVAGDYGYTF	TGTGCCAGCAGCGTAGCAGGGGACTATGGCTACACCTTC
-	TRBV2	TRBJ2-7	few	CASTQGGRAYEQYF	TGTGCCAGCACTCAGGGGGGAAGGGCCTACGAGCAGTACTTC
-	TRBV30	TRBJ1-2	-	CAWTQDYGYTF	TGTGCCTGGACCCAGGACTATGGCTACACCTTC
TRBD1	TRBV28	TRBJ1-1	-	CASSLIQGVTEAFF	TGTGCCAGCAGCCTAATACAGGGGGTGACTGAAGCTTTCTTT
-	TRBV12-5	TRBJ2-1	-	CASGFAGPLYNEQFF	TGTGCTAGTGGATTTGCGGGCCCCCTCTACAATGAGCAGTTCTTC
TRBD1	TRBV7-9	TRBJ1-5	-	CASSAHRGRSNQPQHF	TGTGCCAGCAGCGCCCACAGGGGAAGAAGCAATCAGCCCCAGCATTTT
TRBD1	TRBV10-3	TRBJ2-5	-	CAIRSGQGAGETQYF	TGTGCCATCAGATCCGGACAGGGAGCGGGTGAGACCCAGTACTTC
TRBD1	TRBV7-2	TRBJ1-1	-	CASSLDRGRNTEAFF	TGTGCCAGCAGTTTGGACAGGGGAAGGAACACTGAAGCTTTCTTT
-	TRBV3-1/TRBV3-2	TRBJ1-4	-	CASSQDWGRNEKLFF	TGTGCCAGCAGCCAAGATTGGGGGCGAAATGAAAAACTGTTTTTT
TRBD2	TRBV2	TRBJ2-3	-	CASTGGFGTGTDTQYF	TGTGCCAGCACGGGAGGGTTCGGGACGGGCACAGATACGCAGTATTTT
TRBD1	TRBV10-1	TRBJ1-2	-	CARDRDRYGYTF	TGCGCCAGGGACAGGGACCGGTATGGCTACACCTTC